The 14 T cell receptor beta chains below come from one sample, sequenced in a study of shared clonotypes between healthy human individuals. Data came from immunoSEQ multiplex PCR; TCRdb stores just in-frame clones and leaves some out. The sample includes over 2 million clones, approximately 95% seen only once; the top ten take 0.13%. The sequenced sample was naive CD4+ T cells sorted from blood. Specified subset: CD45RA+ positively selected. These receptors originate from a man between 18 and 29 years old in good health.

The rearrangement uses TRBV6-1 and TRBJ1-2, with 7 positions matching TRBD1. CDR1 and CDR2 from the germline V gene are MNHNS and SASEGT. The J segment lost 0 bases and the V segment lost 6 bases, leaving 7 bases of the junction unmatched. CDR3 length equals 15 residues. The CDR3 spells CASSVDRVANYGYTF. The CDR3 DNA sequence: TGTGCCAGCAGCGTAGACAGGGTCGCTAACTATGGCTACACCTTC.

V gene TRBV6-1 combines with J gene TRBJ2-5, with 7 bases aligning to TRBD1. V lost 4 bases to trimming and J lost 2 bases; unmatched junction nucleotides: 4. The V gene's germline CDR1 is MNHNS and CDR2 SASEGT. The CDR3 is 14 residues long. The CDR3 is CASSVSRGQETQYF. DNA of the CDR3: TGTGCCAGCAGTGTATCCAGGGGGCAAGAGACCCAGTACTTC.

The chain combines TRBV11-3 with TRBJ2-1, with D hard to call. V was clipped by 0 bases and J by 8 bases, with 11 bases between them. CDR3 length: 14 residues. Germline V CDR1 and CDR2: SGHNT, YENEEA. The CDR3 is CASSLEVGGDEQFF. The CDR3 DNA reads TGTGCCAGCAGCTTAGAGGTGGGTGGAGATGAGCAGTTCTTC.

A note on this clone: At one of its ends the junction is not consistent with the germline gene, which may arise from a read error. The J gene is TRBJ1-1, the V gene TRBV30; a possible D gene is TRBD1 (6 bases). There are 12 residues in the CDR3. Germline V CDR1 and CDR2: GTSNPN, SVGIG (reference sequence). The CDR3 protein is CAWSVRLQGPKF. The CDR3 DNA sequence: TGTGCCTGGAGTGTACGACTGCAGGGGCCGAAATTT.

The chain is built from TRBV7-9 and TRBJ2-7, with D possibly matching TRBD1 (6 bases). CDR1 and CDR2 from the germline V gene are SEHNR and FQNEAQ (reference sequence). The CDR3 length is 15 residues. V was pared by 5 bases and J by 4 bases, with 18 bases between. The CDR3 spells CASSRRTGTKYEQYF. The CDR3 DNA reads as TGTGCCAGCAGCCGACGAACCGGGACAAAGTACGAGCAGTACTTC.

This clone appeared once. This chain joins TRBV4-1 and TRBJ2-4; TRBD1 matches 9 bases. CDR1 is MGHRA and CDR2 is YSYEKL in the germline V gene. The junction had 5 bases not matched to a gene; V was cut back by 1 base and J by 1 base. This CDR3 has 17 residues. CDR3 in DNA: TGCGCCAGCAGCCAAGGTCAACAGGGGGCGGCCAAAAACATTCAGTACTTC. This gives the protein CASSQGQQGAAKNIQYF.

Concerning this clone itself: Within the sample, other DNA sequences also encode this same CDR3. V gene TRBV5-1 combines with J gene TRBJ2-3; D is undetermined. The germline CDR1 and CDR2 sequences are SGHRS and YFSETQ. The CDR3 length is 14 residues. Trimming stripped 0 bases from V and 2 bases from J, with 7 bases between. CDR3 loop: CASSLGDITDTQYF. DNA of the CDR3: TGCGCCAGCAGCTTGGGGGATATCACAGATACGCAGTATTTT.

The chain has TRBV18 and TRBJ2-5; 7 bases line up with TRBD1. CDR1 and CDR2 (germline): KGHSH, LQKENI. This CDR3 is 14 amino acids long. V dropped 5 bases and J dropped 1; count of bases not matched to a gene: 4. CDR3 in amino acids: CASSSSGGQETQYF. In nucleotides, the CDR3 is TGTGCCAGCTCATCCTCAGGGGGCCAAGAGACCCAGTACTTC.

The gene calls are TRBV15 and TRBJ2-5, with a tentative D call TRBD1 (5 bases). Germline V lookup: CDR1 LNHNV, CDR2 YYDKDF (reference sequence). Trimming removed 0 bases from V and 5 bases from J, with 10 bases in between. The CDR3 is made up of 14 amino acids. This CDR3 is CATSRDQGWETQYF. The CDR3 DNA reads as TGTGCCACCAGCAGAGATCAGGGTTGGGAGACCCAGTACTTC.

This clone is a singleton in its sample. This sample includes further DNA sequences coding for the same CDR3. V and J are TRBV2 and TRBJ2-1; 10 nucleotides line up with TRBD2. V shed 5 bases, J shed 3 bases, and the junction held 4 bases outside the gene matches. Germline assignment: CDR1 SNHLY and CDR2 FYNNEI. CDR3 size: 15 residues. CDR3 sequence (DNA): TGTGCCAGCAGTAAAACTAGCGGGGTCTACAATGAGCAGTTCTTC. Translated: CASSKTSGVYNEQFF.

The rearrangement links TRBV6-1 to TRBJ2-7; the D is unclear. The CDR3 contains 14 residues. CDR1 and CDR2 (germline): MNHNS, SASEGT. V was cut by 1 base and J by 3 bases, with 10 bases left in between. As DNA, the CDR3 is TGTGCCAGCAGTGAAGAGGGCAGTTACTACGAGCAGTACTTC. It codes for CASSEEGSYYEQYF.

The chain has TRBV28 and TRBJ2-7; D is undetermined. This CDR3 has 13 residues. V lost 3 bases, J lost 5 bases, and 11 bases lay in between. The germline gives CDR1 MDHEN, CDR2 SYDVKM. CDR3 coding DNA: TGTGCCAGCAGTTTCTATAGTCGAGACGAGCAGTACTTC. Protein: CASSFYSRDEQYF.

Points on this clone: This sample also contains other DNA sequences that code for the same CDR3. The chain couples TRBV18 to TRBJ2-5; a weak D match, TRBD2 (7 bases). V lost 1 base and J 4 bases, leaving 10 bases between the germline ends. The CDR3 covers 14 residues. The germline gives CDR1 KGHSH, CDR2 LQKENI. CDR3 loop: CASSPRRGGETQYF. CDR3 nucleotides: TGTGCCAGCTCACCACGGAGGGGGGGAGAGACCCAGTACTTC.

The CDR3: CASSQAGGGGYNEQFF. CDR3 sequence (DNA): TGCGCCAGCAGCCAAGCGGGAGGGGGAGGATACAATGAGCAGTTCTTC. V usage is TRBV4-3 and J usage is TRBJ2-1; 8 bases are a match to TRBD2. This CDR3 region has 16 residues. Germline-derived CDR1 and CDR2 are LGHNA and YSLEER. The ends lost 1 base at V and 4 bases at J; junction bases unmatched: 6.